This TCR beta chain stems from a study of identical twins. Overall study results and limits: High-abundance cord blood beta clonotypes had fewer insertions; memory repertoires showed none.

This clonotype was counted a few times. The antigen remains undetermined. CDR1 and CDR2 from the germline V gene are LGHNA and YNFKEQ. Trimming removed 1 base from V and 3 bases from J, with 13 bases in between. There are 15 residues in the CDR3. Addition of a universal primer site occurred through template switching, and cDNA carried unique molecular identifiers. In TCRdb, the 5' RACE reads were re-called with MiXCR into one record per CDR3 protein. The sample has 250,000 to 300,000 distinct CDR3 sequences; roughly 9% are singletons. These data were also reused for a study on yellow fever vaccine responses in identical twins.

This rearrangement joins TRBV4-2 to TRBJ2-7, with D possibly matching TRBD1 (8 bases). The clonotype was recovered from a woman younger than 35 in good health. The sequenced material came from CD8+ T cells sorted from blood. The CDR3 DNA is TGTGCCAGCAGCCAAGTCTACAGGGGGGGCTACGAGCAGTACTTC. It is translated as CASSQVYRGGYEQYF.